These 25 T cell receptor beta chains share one sample of origin, sequenced in a study of graft-versus-host responses after intestinal transplantation. Using immunoSEQ multiplex PCR, the repertoire was profiled, and TCRdb retains in-frame clones only, with some absent. The sample has about 100,000 clones; around 90% are singletons. Material: PBMCs, obtained about 450 days after intestinal transplant. These receptors were collected from a human patient who received an intestinal transplant, so some T cells may come from the graft donor.

This clone was picked up one time. V and J are TRBV2 and TRBJ2-3; possibly TRBD1 for D (7 bases). CDR3 length equals 14 residues. V dropped 10 bases and J dropped 4 bases, with 18 bases sitting between them. Germline V lookup: CDR1 SNHLY, CDR2 FYNNEI. CDR3 amino acids: CANPPRGEPDTQYF. CDR3 nucleotides: TGTGCCAATCCCCCCAGGGGGGAACCAGATACGCAGTATTTT.

The V and J genes are TRBV6-4 and TRBJ1-2; the D gene is possibly TRBD1 (5 bases). CDR1 is MRHNA and CDR2 is SNTAGT in the germline V gene. The CDR3 runs 13 residues. V was trimmed by 10 bases and J by 5 bases, leaving 17 bases between them. CDR3: CATRDPINYGYTF. CDR3 coding DNA: TGTGCCACCCGGGACCCAATTAATTATGGCTACACCTTC.

V and J are TRBV27 and TRBJ2-1; D possibly corresponds to TRBD2 (6 bases). Germline V gives CDR1 MNHEY, CDR2 SMNVEV (reference sequence). The CDR3 consists of 15 residues. The V end was cut by 2 bases, the J end by 4 bases, with 12 bases between. The CDR3 loop is CASSLSGLGYNEQFF. In DNA form, the CDR3 reads TGTGCCAGCAGTTTAAGCGGGCTGGGGTACAATGAGCAGTTCTTC.

This clone was recorded a few times. The chain carries TRBV2 and TRBJ1-2; D perhaps matches TRBD1 (5 bases). CDR1 and CDR2 from the germline V gene are SNHLY and FYNNEI. Trimming took off 7 bases at V and 8 bases at J, with 14 bases between the two ends. The CDR3 sequence is 12 residues long. For the CDR3, the DNA is TGTGCCAGCATGGAGGGGTCGGGCGGCTACACCTTC. Translated, it gives CASMEGSGGYTF.

This chain uses TRBV6-6 with TRBJ1-6; D ambiguous. The ends were cut back, 0 bases at V and 9 bases at J, with 12 bases in the middle. Germline V gene sequence: CDR1 MNHNY, CDR2 SVGAGI (reference sequence). The CDR3 is made up of 15 amino acids. This CDR3 is CASSYSFPTLSPLHF. The CDR3 region has the DNA TGTGCCAGCAGTTACTCTTTCCCCACCCTTTCACCCCTCCACTTT.

The chain employs TRBV9 and TRBJ2-7; 10 bases line up with TRBD1. With 2 bases clipped from V and 6 bases from J, the junction kept 8 bases outside the gene matches. There are 15 residues in the CDR3. Germline CDR1 and CDR2: SGDLS and YYNGEE. The CDR3 sequence is CASSVSGTGDIEQYF. The CDR3 DNA reads TGTGCCAGCAGCGTTTCCGGGACAGGGGATATCGAGCAGTACTTC.

The rearrangement joins TRBV18 to TRBJ2-7, with D perhaps matching TRBD2 (7 bases). CDR1 is KGHSH and CDR2 is LQKENI in the germline V gene. Trimming took off 6 bases at V and 1 base at J, with 13 bases between the two ends. The CDR3 contains 14 residues. CDR3 amino acids: CASSRGGSSYEQYF. DNA of the CDR3: TGTGCCAGCTCTAGGGGGGGATCTTCCTACGAGCAGTACTTC.

The gene calls are TRBV11-2 and TRBJ1-5; 7 bases line up with TRBD1. This CDR3 comprises 14 residues. Germline assignment: CDR1 SGHAT and CDR2 FQNNGV. V trimming: 3 bases; J trimming: 4 bases; junction bases outside the gene matches: 3. The CDR3 DNA sequence: TGTGCCAGCAGCTTGGGACAGCAAAATCAGCCCCAGCATTTT. Residues: CASSLGQQNQPQHF. The full variable domain, completed using reference TRBV11-2 and TRBJ1-5, is EAGVAQSPRYKIIEKRQSVAFWCNPISGHATLYWYQQILGQGPKLLIQFQNNGVVDDSQLPKDRFSAERLKGVDSTLKIQPAKLEDSAVYLCASSLGQQNQPQHFGDGTRLSIL.

The J gene is TRBJ1-3, the V gene TRBV4-1, with a weak D call TRBD1 (5 bases). Trimming cost V 3 bases and J 0 bases, with 9 bases left between them. CDR1 and CDR2 from the germline V gene are MGHRA and YSYEKL. This CDR3 has 15 amino acids. The CDR3 sequence is CASSQRQFSGNTIYF. In DNA, the CDR3 is TGCGCCAGCAGCCAGAGACAGTTCTCTGGAAACACCATATATTTT.

The chain is built from TRBV19 and TRBJ2-7; unclear D gene. The CDR3 covers 15 residues. The germline CDR1 and CDR2 sequences are LNHDA and SQIVND (reference sequence). Deletions cut 9 bases from V and 0 bases from J, with 18 bases between. The DNA of the CDR3 is TGTGCCAGCCGACCGAGTGGAAGGAGCTCCTACGAGCAGTACTTC. This gives the protein CASRPSGRSSYEQYF.

The chain is built from TRBV4-1 and TRBJ2-3, with D unresolved. V dropped 5 bases and J dropped 4 bases, with 4 bases sitting between them. The CDR3 extends over 11 amino acids. In germline, CDR1 is MGHRA, CDR2 YSYEKL. The CDR3 nucleotides read TGCGCCAGCAGCGGGGCAGATACGCAGTATTTT. Translated: CASSGADTQYF.

CDR3 sequence: CASSLGAGSGELFF. In nucleotides, the CDR3 is TGTGCCAGCAGCTTGGGCGCGGGATCCGGGGAGCTGTTTTTT. The rearrangement links TRBV5-4 to TRBJ2-2, with D tentatively TRBD2 (6 bases). From germline, CDR1 is SGHNT and CDR2 YYREEE (reference sequence). CDR3 length: 14 amino acids. With 0 bases removed from V and 6 bases from J, the gap between germline ends came to 9 bases.

The rearrangement links TRBV15 to TRBJ2-7; TRBD2 aligns across 9 bases. The CDR3 totals 16 residues. Trimming cost V 3 bases and J 4 bases; bases outside gene matches: 10. CDR1 and CDR2 (germline): LNHNV, YYDKDF (reference sequence). The CDR3 nucleotides read TGTGCCACCAGCAGGTGGGCTAGCGGGGCCGATTACGAGCAGTACTTC. Translating it yields CATSRWASGADYEQYF.

The V call is TRBV5-1, the J call TRBJ2-3; 8 nucleotides align to TRBD1. The CDR3 has 16 residues. Unmatched junction bases numbered 6, after V lost 0 bases and J lost 3 bases. The germline V gene encodes CDR1 SGHRS and CDR2 YFSETQ. CDR3: CASSLEGRGRTDTQYF. The CDR3 DNA sequence: TGCGCCAGCAGCTTGGAAGGCAGGGGGCGGACAGATACGCAGTATTTT. The entire variable domain, with the rest obtained from reference TRBV5-1 and TRBJ2-3, is as follows: KAGVTQTPRYLIKTRGQQVTLSCSPISGHRSVSWYQQTPGQGLQFLFEYFSETQRNKGNFPGRFSGRQFSNSRSEMNVSTLELGDSALYLCASSLEGRGRTDTQYFGPGTRLTVL.

This chain joins TRBV4-1 and TRBJ2-6; possible D gene TRBD1, 5 bases. V was pared by 1 base and J by 0 bases, with 10 bases between. The CDR3 contains 17 residues. CDR1 and CDR2 from the germline V gene are MGHRA and YSYEKL. The DNA for the CDR3 is TGCGCCAGCAGCCAAGCCCCCAGGGCCTCTGGGGCCAACGTCCTGACTTTC. Encoded protein: CASSQAPRASGANVLTF.

This sequence joins TRBV23-1 and TRBJ1-6; a weak D match, TRBD1 (6 bases). TRBV23-1 is an open reading frame whose function is uncertain. The V and J ends lost 0 bases and 9 bases respectively, with 18 bases between them. The CDR3 loop spans 17 amino acids. CDR3: CASSQSYRGARVSPLHF. The CDR3 bases are TGCGCCAGCAGTCAATCATATCGGGGGGCGCGTGTTTCACCCCTCCACTTT.

J is TRBJ1-1 and V is TRBV5-4; no clear D gene. The CDR3 spans 13 residues. Between the trimmed V and J ends, which lost 0 bases and 7 bases, there was a span of 10 bases. Germline lookup yields CDR1 SGHNT and CDR2 YYREEE (reference sequence). The CDR3 reads CASSLGQTIEAFF. The CDR3 DNA reads TGTGCCAGCAGCTTGGGGCAGACAATTGAAGCTTTCTTT.

The rearrangement links TRBV27 to TRBJ2-7; no firm D call. The V end was cut by 3 bases, the J end by 3 bases, with 6 bases between. The CDR3 extends over 12 amino acids. Per the germline V gene, CDR1 is MNHEY and CDR2 is SMNVEV (reference sequence). CDR3 loop: CASSLAGYEQYF. Here the CDR3 DNA reads TGTGCCAGCAGTTTGGCTGGCTACGAGCAGTACTTC.

The gene calls are TRBV18 and TRBJ2-2; D is possibly TRBD1 (5 bases). Germline lookup yields CDR1 KGHSH and CDR2 LQKENI. With 6 bases removed from V and 1 base from J, the gap between germline ends came to 18 bases. The CDR3 extends over 17 amino acids. CDR3 protein: CASSIRRQGENTGELFF. The CDR3 nucleotides read TGTGCCAGCTCTATTCGTCGGCAGGGTGAGAACACCGGGGAGCTGTTTTTT.

A single count supports this clone. This sequence joins TRBV19 and TRBJ2-7; no reliable D call. V was shortened by 3 bases and J by 2 bases, with 5 bases between the two germline ends. Germline-derived CDR1 and CDR2 are LNHDA and SQIVND (reference sequence). The CDR3 is made up of 12 amino acids. This chain's CDR3 is CASSMVPYEQYF. CDR3 bases: TGTGCCAGTAGTATGGTCCCCTACGAGCAGTACTTC.

The rearrangement uses TRBV5-6 and TRBJ1-4, with D hard to call. The CDR3 covers 13 residues. The V gene lost 3 bases and the J gene lost 7 bases, with 10 bases spanning the gap. Germline values: CDR1 SGHDT, CDR2 YYEEEE. The CDR3 sequence is CASSSERREKLFF. Written as DNA, the CDR3 is TGTGCCAGCAGCTCTGAGAGGCGTGAAAAACTGTTTTTT.

This clone was counted a single time. The chain couples TRBV10-1 to TRBJ2-7; possible D gene TRBD1, 5 bases. V was trimmed by 7 bases and J by 2 bases, leaving 15 bases between them. CDR1 and CDR2 from the germline V gene are WNHNN and SYGVQD (reference sequence). The CDR3 extends over 14 amino acids. CDR3 protein: CASTPGHGPYEQYF. CDR3 nucleotide sequence: TGCGCCAGCACCCCCGGACATGGGCCCTACGAGCAGTACTTC.

This chain connects TRBV10-3 to TRBJ2-3, with 9 bases fitting TRBD2. The germline gives CDR1 ENHRY, CDR2 SYGVKD. This CDR3 spans 18 amino acids. Trimming cost V 0 bases and J 0 bases; bases outside gene matches: 7. The CDR3 loop reads CAISESDGTSTSTDTQYF. The CDR3 coding sequence is TGTGCCATCAGTGAGTCGGACGGGACTAGCACTAGCACAGATACGCAGTATTTT.

V is TRBV6-1 and J is TRBJ1-4; TRBD1 aligns across 7 bases. The CDR3 has 15 amino acids. Looked up from germline, CDR1 is MNHNS and CDR2 is SASEGT. Trimming removed 6 bases from V and 7 bases from J; junction bases left unmatched: 11. The CDR3 DNA reads TGTGCCAGCAGCCCCATGGACAGGTTCTTTGAAAAACTGTTTTTT. Translation: CASSPMDRFFEKLFF.

The chain uses TRBV6-5 and TRBJ2-7, with 7 bases aligning to TRBD1. The germline gives CDR1 MNHEY, CDR2 SVGAGI. Germline trimming cut 7 bases from V and 1 base from J; bases unmatched to any gene: 1. This CDR3 contains 12 residues. CDR3 region: CASMDRSYEQYF. The CDR3 coding sequence is TGTGCCAGCATGGACAGGTCCTACGAGCAGTACTTC.